This TCR beta chain was observed in a study of blood T cell repertoires in COVID-19 (dated by TCRdb to about 2020). Describing the broader study: Samples from collaborators originated in the United States, Italy and Spain and spanned both the acute and convalescent phases of COVID-19. The material from the prospective study consisted of cDNA or gDNA derived from T cells, B-cell-depleted T cells, or PBMCs. Deeply sampled blood TCRbeta repertoires from subjects exposed to, actively infected with, or recovered from COVID-19 were included in the dataset. The repertoires were released in a freely available public database meant as a resource for research on the immune response to SARS-CoV-2. The samples were drawn from two sources: the first 160 participants of the ongoing ImmuneRACE study, and fewer than 1,500 subjects contributed by 6 global collaborators. Nearly every sample came with metadata listing a de-identified subject ID, COVID-19 status, age in years and sex. Where available, HLA class I and class II types were taken from metadata supplied by the sample provider and were not determined by assay-based typing. Points the paper makes about the study in general: Clinical and demographic metadata were provided uncurated, with the amount varying by source and participant.

V trim: 6 bases; J trim: 2 bases; unmatched bases: 5. The CDR3 has 15 amino acids, counting the end cysteine and phenylalanine. Only CDR3 DNA remains: 45 bases, in frame from the first base. CDR1 and CDR2, looked up from the germline V gene, are MNHEY and SVGAGI. Collaborating institutions collected whole blood in K2EDTA tubes following their own protocols. For TCRbeta analysis, collaborator samples were shipped as frozen whole blood, as isolated PBMCs, or as DNA extracted from either sample type. Comment on this clone: Its antigen remains unidentified. No clone much larger than this one lies a single base away; base qualities are absent.

TCRbeta CDR3 regions were amplified from genomic DNA using the immunoSEQ Assay, a bias-controlled multiplex PCR. The paper's processing steps were these. The number of nucleated cells in each sample was estimated by amplification of reference gene primers within the assay. To quantify the absolute abundance of each unique TCRbeta CDR3 rearrangement, sequence reads were collapsed and filtered. For each sample, productive Simpson clonality was calculated as the square root of Simpson's diversity index across productive rearrangements. This is the immuneACCESS table as TCRdb keeps it, with only in-frame sequences that have V and J called. A part of the clones is gone; compared with another copy, unresolved V genes explain less than half, and the rest is unexplained. D and trimming were read from the DNA, whereas the V and J calls and clone size are those reported in that table. In this sample the table shows 150,000 to 200,000 clones, about 80% of which occur a single time. Approximately 2.5% of the sample belongs to the ten largest clones.

Sequenced: peripheral blood. The TCR comes from a human donor with acute or convalescent COVID-19. The donor label of this sample is uncertain. The rearrangement joined TRBV6-5 to TRBJ2-1; 9 central nucleotides agree with TRBD1. The DNA sequence is TGTGCCAGCAGGGCTTGGGACAGGGCCTACAATGAGCAGTTCTTC. This codes for CASRAWDRAYNEQFF.